The 25 T cell receptor beta chains in this list originate from one sample, sequenced in a study of identifying expanded T cells in peripheral blood. Method: immunoSEQ multiplex PCR; TCRdb's copy keeps in-frame clones and lacks some. The sample includes about 78,000 clones, 84% seen only once; the top ten take roughly 18%. Sample: blood. The receptors stem from a person aged 18 to 75 in good health.

The chain is built from TRBV9 and TRBJ2-2; maybe TRBD1 (5 bases). The V end was cut by 3 bases, the J end by 1 base, with 7 bases between. The length of the CDR3 is 14 residues. In germline, CDR1 is SGDLS, CDR2 YYNGEE. The CDR3 DNA follows: TGTGCCAGCAGCGCCAGGGTGAACACCGGGGAGCTGTTTTTT. It encodes CASSARVNTGELFF.

V is TRBV11-3 and J is TRBJ2-7; D is undetermined. The germline gives CDR1 SGHNT, CDR2 YENEEA. V lost 5 bases, J lost 3 bases, and 5 bases lay in between. This CDR3 has 11 residues. The CDR3: CASSVGYEQYF. In DNA form, the CDR3 reads TGTGCCAGCAGCGTGGGCTACGAGCAGTACTTC.

The chain links TRBV7-9 to TRBJ2-6, with D perhaps matching TRBD1 (6 bases). The CDR3 runs to 15 residues. CDR1 is SEHNR, CDR2 FQNEAQ, per germline (reference sequence). Trimming pared 3 bases from V and 2 bases from J, leaving 8 bases between. In DNA form, the CDR3 reads TGTGCCAGCAGCTTGAGGGGGACTGGGGCCAACGTCCTGACTTTC. It translates to CASSLRGTGANVLTF.

The chain uses TRBV4-2 and TRBJ1-2; a weak D match, TRBD1 (5 bases). The germline V gene encodes CDR1 LGHNA and CDR2 YNFKEQ. This CDR3 contains 15 residues. Trimming took 0 bases from V and 1 from J, leaving 9 bases between them. This chain's CDR3 is CASSQDRVINYGYTF. The CDR3 coding sequence is TGTGCCAGCAGCCAAGACAGGGTCATTAACTATGGCTACACCTTC.

The rearrangement uses TRBV7-9 and TRBJ1-2; D not resolved. The CDR3 is 11 residues long. CDR1 and CDR2 from the germline V gene are SEHNR and FQNEAQ (reference sequence). Deletions cut 3 bases from V and 5 bases from J, with 4 bases between. CDR3 protein: CASSFSYGYTF. Here the CDR3 DNA reads TGTGCCAGCAGCTTCTCTTATGGCTACACCTTC. The full variable domain, rest sourced from reference TRBV7-9 and TRBJ1-2, is DTGVSQNPRHKITKRGQNVTFRCDPISEHNRLYWYRQTLGQGPEFLTYFQNEAQLEKSRLLSDRFSAERPKGSFSTLEIQRTEQGDSAMYLCASSFSYGYTFGSGTRLTVV.

The CDR3 DNA sequence: TGTGCCAGCAGCAGACAGGGAAGCACAGATACGCAGTATTTT. Translation: CASSRQGSTDTQYF. The V call is TRBV5-4, the J call TRBJ2-3; 7 bases match TRBD1. This CDR3 is built from 14 residues. Trimming took 4 bases from V and 0 from J; bases not matched to a gene: 2. CDR1 and CDR2 from the germline V gene are SGHNT and YYREEE (reference sequence).

The J gene is TRBJ2-4, the V gene TRBV27, with TRBD1 as a possible D gene (5 bases). This CDR3 is 16 amino acids long. The ends were cut back, 2 bases at V and 4 bases at J, with 15 bases in the middle. Germline assignment: CDR1 MNHEY and CDR2 SMNVEV (reference sequence). CDR3 sequence: CASSLTLQGPKNIQYF. CDR3 sequence (DNA): TGTGCCAGCAGTTTAACTCTTCAGGGTCCAAAAAACATTCAGTACTTC.

The chain links TRBV10-3 to TRBJ2-7, with TRBD1 matching over 7 bases. CDR1 and CDR2 from the germline V gene are ENHRY and SYGVKD. After removal of 3 bases from V and 0 bases from J, the junction contained 8 bases not matched to a gene. The CDR3 is 16 amino acids. The CDR3 DNA reads TGTGCCATCAGTGATCCGGGACAGCTTACCTCCTACGAGCAGTACTTC. Protein product: CAISDPGQLTSYEQYF.

The chain is built from TRBV5-6 and TRBJ2-7; maybe TRBD1 (5 bases). The V end was cut by 4 bases, the J end by 3 bases, with 11 bases between. The germline CDR1 and CDR2 sequences are SGHDT and YYEEEE. CDR3 length: 13 amino acids. The CDR3 is CASSAGIVYEQYF. Written as DNA, the CDR3 is TGTGCCAGCAGCGCAGGGATTGTCTACGAGCAGTACTTC.

This sequence joins TRBV7-9 and TRBJ1-1; D might be TRBD1 (5 bases). Germline V gene data show CDR1 as SEHNR and CDR2 as FQNEAQ (reference sequence). The V end was cut by 3 bases, the J end by 1 base, with 9 bases between. The length of the CDR3 is 14 residues. The CDR3 region is CASSFGDRNTEAFF. CDR3 bases: TGTGCCAGCAGCTTTGGCGACAGGAACACTGAAGCTTTCTTT.

This chain connects TRBV5-1 to TRBJ2-6; no reliable D call. The CDR3 is made up of 18 amino acids. Germline loops: CDR1 SGHRS, CDR2 YFSETQ. V lost 5 bases and J lost 0, with 18 bases in between. CDR3 amino acids: CASRRSGEVSSGANVLTF. The DNA of the CDR3 is TGCGCCAGCAGACGGTCCGGAGAGGTGAGCTCTGGGGCCAACGTCCTGACTTTC.

V usage is TRBV7-2 and J usage is TRBJ2-2, with a weak D call TRBD2 (6 bases). V shed 1 base and J shed 0 bases, with 6 bases lying between them. This CDR3 region has 15 residues. Per germline, CDR1 SGHTA and CDR2 FQGNSA. This CDR3 is CASSLGTTNTGELFF. DNA of the CDR3: TGTGCCAGCAGCTTAGGGACTACGAACACCGGGGAGCTGTTTTTT.

This chain uses TRBV2 with TRBJ2-7; D remains unclear. The CDR3 is made up of 12 amino acids. V lost 1 base, J lost 3 bases, and 4 bases lay in between. Germline loops: CDR1 SNHLY, CDR2 FYNNEI. The CDR3 DNA follows: TGTGCCAGCAGTGAAGACCTCTACGAGCAGTACTTC. Translation: CASSEDLYEQYF.

This chain connects TRBV9 to TRBJ2-1; 11 bases agree with TRBD2. This CDR3 spans 15 amino acids. J gave up 8 bases and V 3 bases, and 7 bases lay outside the gene matches. Germline V gives CDR1 SGDLS, CDR2 YYNGEE. CDR3: CASSATSGKFDEQFF. DNA of the CDR3: TGTGCCAGCAGCGCGACTAGCGGGAAGTTCGATGAGCAGTTCTTC.

This clone occurred a few times. A junction boundary mismatches the germline segment, possibly from a read error. This chain uses TRBV7-6 with TRBJ2-7; D is possibly TRBD1 (5 bases). The CDR3 is 14 residues long. The V gene's germline CDR1 is SGHVS and CDR2 FNYEAQ. The CDR3 nucleotides are TGTGCCAGCAGTTCCAGGGCAGGCTCCAACGAGCAGTACTTC. Translation gives CASSSRAGSNEQYF.

V usage is TRBV28 and J usage is TRBJ1-4; TRBD1 might be the D (5 bases). Trimming stripped 2 bases from V and 11 bases from J, with 15 bases between. The CDR3 is 14 amino acids. Germline V CDR1 and CDR2: MDHEN, SYDVKM. This chain's CDR3 is CASSLLGAGSKLFF. The CDR3 region has the DNA TGTGCCAGCAGTTTACTCGGGGCAGGGTCGAAACTGTTTTTT.

This clone was seen a single time. The CDR3 DNA reads as TGTGCCAGCAGCTTAAACGCCCCAACAGGGACCAGCTACACCTTC. This encodes CASSLNAPTGTSYTF. This chain links TRBV7-2 with TRBJ1-2; tentative D call: TRBD1 (6 bases). Germline assignment: CDR1 SGHTA and CDR2 FQGNSA. CDR3 length: 15 residues. Between the trimmed V and J ends, which lost 2 bases and 9 bases, there was a span of 19 bases.

The chain recombines TRBV29-1 with TRBJ1-1; TRBD1 might be the D (5 bases). CDR3 size: 14 residues. Deletions cut 6 bases from V and 0 bases from J, with 14 bases between. Germline-derived CDR1 and CDR2 are SQVTM and ANQGSEA. This CDR3 is CSVRLGPLNTEAFF. In DNA form, the CDR3 reads TGCAGCGTCCGCTTGGGACCGCTGAACACTGAAGCTTTCTTT. The full variable domain, with the rest looked up from reference TRBV29-1 and TRBJ1-1, is SAVISQKPSRDICQRGTSLTIQCQVDSQVTMMFWYRQQPGQSLTLIATANQGSEATYESGFVIDKFPISRPNLTFSTLTVSNMSPEDSSIYLCSVRLGPLNTEAFFGQGTRLTVV.

The chain recombines TRBV19 with TRBJ2-2; possibly TRBD2 for D (6 bases). With 7 bases removed from V and 0 bases from J, the gap between germline ends came to 15 bases. The V gene's germline CDR1 is LNHDA and CDR2 SQIVND (reference sequence). The CDR3 is made up of 16 amino acids. This chain's CDR3 is CASKEWGESNTGELFF. Here the CDR3 DNA reads TGTGCCAGTAAGGAGTGGGGGGAGTCGAACACCGGGGAGCTGTTTTTT.

CDR3 loop: CATSPGRELDIQYF. The CDR3 DNA follows: TGTGCCACCAGCCCTGGGCGGGAGTTAGACATTCAGTACTTC. This chain joins TRBV28 and TRBJ2-4; 7 bases align to TRBD2. The V and J ends lost 10 bases and 8 bases, in that order; junction bases with no gene match: 14. Per germline, CDR1 MDHEN and CDR2 SYDVKM. The CDR3 contains 14 residues.

The chain has TRBV19 and TRBJ1-1; weak D call: TRBD1 (6 bases). V was pared by 6 bases and J by 3 bases, with 17 bases between. CDR1 is LNHDA and CDR2 is SQIVND in the germline V gene (reference sequence). CDR3 length equals 15 residues. Here the CDR3 DNA reads TGTGCCAGTAGCCCCCTCAGGGGCGGGGACACTGAAGCTTTCTTT. Translated: CASSPLRGGDTEAFF.

The V call is TRBV30, the J call TRBJ2-3; weak D call: TRBD2 (5 bases). V lost 5 bases to trimming and J lost 2 bases, with 11 bases between them. The CDR3 extends over 13 amino acids. The germline V gene encodes CDR1 GTSNPN and CDR2 SVGIG (reference sequence). The CDR3 region has the DNA TGTGCCTGGGGTACGGGAACCACAGATACGCAGTATTTT. The encoded protein is CAWGTGTTDTQYF.

The genes are TRBV7-6 and TRBJ1-3; no reliable D call. CDR1 is SGHVS, CDR2 FNYEAQ, per germline. V was cut by 1 base and J by 0 bases, with 7 bases left in between. CDR3 length: 15 residues. CDR3 loop: CASSLGPSSGNTIYF. In DNA form, the CDR3 reads TGTGCCAGCAGCTTAGGGCCTTCCTCTGGAAACACCATATATTTT.

This chain links TRBV9 with TRBJ2-2; 7 positions agree with TRBD2. This CDR3 region has 16 residues. J was trimmed by 4 bases and V by 3 bases; bases with no gene match: 9. The germline V gene has CDR1 SGDLS and CDR2 YYNGEE. The CDR3 is CASSDMARGSTGELFF. The CDR3 DNA sequence: TGTGCCAGCAGCGACATGGCCCGCGGGAGCACCGGGGAGCTGTTTTTT.

The chain recombines TRBV5-1 with TRBJ2-1, with D uncertain. The CDR3 contains 14 residues. V shed 2 bases and J shed 3 bases, with 9 bases lying between them. Germline V gene sequence: CDR1 SGHRS, CDR2 YFSETQ. The CDR3 nucleotides read TGCGCCAGCAGCTTTGAAGGGAACTACAATGAGCAGTTCTTC. Its protein is CASSFEGNYNEQFF.